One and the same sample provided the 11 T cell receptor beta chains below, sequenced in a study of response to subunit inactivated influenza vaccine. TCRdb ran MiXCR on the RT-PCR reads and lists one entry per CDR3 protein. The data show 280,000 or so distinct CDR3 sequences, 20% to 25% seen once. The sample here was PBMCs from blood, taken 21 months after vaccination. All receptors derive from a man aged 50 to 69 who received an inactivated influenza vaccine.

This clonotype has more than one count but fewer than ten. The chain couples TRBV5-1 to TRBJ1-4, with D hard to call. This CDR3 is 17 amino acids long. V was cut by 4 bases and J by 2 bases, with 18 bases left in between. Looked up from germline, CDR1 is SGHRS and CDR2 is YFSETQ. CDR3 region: CASSTGPPPATNEKLFF. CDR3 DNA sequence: TGCGCCAGCAGCACCGGGCCTCCCCCGGCTACTAATGAAAAACTGTTTTTT.

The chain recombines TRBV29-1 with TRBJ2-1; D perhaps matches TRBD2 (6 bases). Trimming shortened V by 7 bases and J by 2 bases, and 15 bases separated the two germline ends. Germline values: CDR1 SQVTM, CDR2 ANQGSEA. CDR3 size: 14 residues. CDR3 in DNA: TGCAGCGCGAGGGGAGGAGGGACCTACAATGAGCAGTTCTTC. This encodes CSARGGGTYNEQFF.

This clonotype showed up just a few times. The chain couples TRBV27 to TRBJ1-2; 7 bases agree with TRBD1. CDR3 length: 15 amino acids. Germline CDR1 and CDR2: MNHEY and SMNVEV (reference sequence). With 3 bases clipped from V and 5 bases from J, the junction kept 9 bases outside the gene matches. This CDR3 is CASSFMTGWAYGYTF. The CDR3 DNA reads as TGTGCCAGCAGTTTCATGACAGGGTGGGCTTATGGCTACACCTTC.

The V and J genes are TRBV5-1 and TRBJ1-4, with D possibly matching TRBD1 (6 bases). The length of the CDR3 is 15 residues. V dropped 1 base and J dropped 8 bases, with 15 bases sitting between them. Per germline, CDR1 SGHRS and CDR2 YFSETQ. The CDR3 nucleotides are TGCGCCAGCAGCTTGACGGGGGGCGACGGGGAAAAACTGTTTTTT. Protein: CASSLTGGDGEKLFF.

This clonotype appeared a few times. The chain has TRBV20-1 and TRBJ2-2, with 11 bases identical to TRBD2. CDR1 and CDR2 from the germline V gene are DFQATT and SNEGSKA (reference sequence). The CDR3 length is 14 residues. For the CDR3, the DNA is TGCAGCTTAAGACTAGCGGGATTATCCGGGGAGCTGTTTTTT. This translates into CSLRLAGLSGELFF.

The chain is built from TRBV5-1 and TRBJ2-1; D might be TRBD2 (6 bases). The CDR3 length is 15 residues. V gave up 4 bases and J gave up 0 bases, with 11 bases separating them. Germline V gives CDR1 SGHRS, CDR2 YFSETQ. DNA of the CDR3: TGCGCCAGCAGCGCCGGGGGTAGCTCCTACAATGAGCAGTTCTTC. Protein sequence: CASSAGGSSYNEQFF.

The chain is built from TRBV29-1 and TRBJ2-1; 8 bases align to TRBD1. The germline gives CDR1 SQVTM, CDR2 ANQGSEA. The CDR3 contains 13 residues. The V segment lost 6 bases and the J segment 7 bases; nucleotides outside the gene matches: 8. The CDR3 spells CSVEGTGINEQFF. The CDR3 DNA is TGCAGCGTCGAGGGGACAGGAATAAATGAGCAGTTCTTC.

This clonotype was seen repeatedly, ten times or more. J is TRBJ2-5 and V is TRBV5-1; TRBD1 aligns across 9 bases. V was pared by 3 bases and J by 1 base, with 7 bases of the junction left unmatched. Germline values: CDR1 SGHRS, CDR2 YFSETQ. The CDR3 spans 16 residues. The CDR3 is CASSWRGQGTQETQYF. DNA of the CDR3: TGCGCCAGCAGCTGGAGGGGACAGGGCACCCAAGAGACCCAGTACTTC.

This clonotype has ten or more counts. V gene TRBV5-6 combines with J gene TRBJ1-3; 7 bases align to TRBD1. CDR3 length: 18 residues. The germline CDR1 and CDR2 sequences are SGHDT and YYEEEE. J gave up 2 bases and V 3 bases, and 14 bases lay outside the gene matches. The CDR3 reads CASSSLFYRTGAGNTIYF. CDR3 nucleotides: TGTGCCAGCAGCTCACTGTTTTACCGCACAGGGGCTGGAAACACCATATATTTT.

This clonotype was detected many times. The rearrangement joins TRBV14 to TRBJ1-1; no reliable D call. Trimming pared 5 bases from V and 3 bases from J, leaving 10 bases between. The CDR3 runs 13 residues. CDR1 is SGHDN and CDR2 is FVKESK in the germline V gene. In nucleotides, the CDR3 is TGTGCCAGCAGCGCACAGTATCACACTGAAGCTTTCTTT. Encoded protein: CASSAQYHTEAFF.

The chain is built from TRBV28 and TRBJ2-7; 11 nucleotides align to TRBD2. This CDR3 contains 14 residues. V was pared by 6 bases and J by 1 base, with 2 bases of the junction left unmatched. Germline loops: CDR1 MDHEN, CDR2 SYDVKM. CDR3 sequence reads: CASSIAGGSYEQYF. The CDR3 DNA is TGTGCCAGCAGCATAGCGGGAGGGTCCTACGAGCAGTACTTC.